A selection of T cell receptor beta chains follows, all from one sample in a study of spatial heterogeneity in lung cancer. MiXCR was run by TCRdb on the 5' RACE reads, yielding one entry per CDR3 protein. The profile covers some 6,000 distinct CDR3 sequences, with 17% appearing a single time and approximately 14% taken by the ten largest. The sample here was lung tumor tissue, taken at surgery. These receptors came from a male donor with early-stage non-small cell lung cancer. Each CDR3 is given with its conserved first and last residue. The order of the fields is J gene, clone size, D gene, V gene, CDR3 protein, CDR3 DNA. The D gene is left open where the match is weak. Size values are once, few and many counts, or a class for expanded clones, and some rows have none.

TRBJ2-1	medium-sized	TRBD2	TRBV6-2/TRBV6-3	CASSRTSGGRGEQFF	TGTGCCAGCAGTAGGACTAGCGGGGGCCGAGGTGAGCAGTTCTTC
TRBJ2-1	many	.	TRBV5-5	CASSLVPNPYNEQFF	TGTGCCAGCAGCTTGGTTCCTAACCCCTACAATGAGCAGTTCTTC
TRBJ1-1	.	.	TRBV3-1	CASSQAPYDRAFF	TGTGCCAGCAGCCAAGCCCCCTACGACCGAGCTTTCTTT
TRBJ1-6	.	.	TRBV7-2	CASSLAPMGGSYNSPLHF	TGTGCCAGCAGCTTAGCCCCGATGGGAGGTTCCTATAATTCACCCCTCCACTTT
TRBJ1-6	.	.	TRBV10-3	CAISEEGRNSPLHF	TGTGCCATCAGTGAGGAGGGGAGGAATTCACCCCTCCACTTT
TRBJ1-5	medium-sized	.	TRBV20-1	CSARDSLRSWSNQPQHF	TGCAGTGCTAGAGATTCCCTTAGGTCCTGGAGCAATCAGCCCCAGCATTTT
TRBJ1-2	.	TRBD1	TRBV7-3	CASSEQGARGYTF	TGTGCCAGCAGCGAACAGGGGGCGAGAGGCTACACCTTC
TRBJ1-2	medium-sized	.	TRBV20-1	CSAPMTDGPYGYTF	TGCAGTGCCCCAATGACGGACGGACCGTATGGCTACACCTTC
TRBJ2-1	few	TRBD2	TRBV7-9	CASSLALGTSGRNEQFF	TGTGCCAGCAGCTTAGCGCTGGGGACTAGCGGGAGGAATGAGCAGTTCTTC
TRBJ1-1	.	TRBD1	TRBV29-1	CSVQGRGLGTEAFF	TGCAGCGTCCAGGGCAGGGGGCTCGGCACTGAAGCTTTCTTT
TRBJ2-3	medium-sized	TRBD2	TRBV10-3	CAAEPGLGTDTQYF	TGTGCCGCAGAACCTGGACTAGGCACAGATACGCAGTATTTT
TRBJ2-6	.	TRBD1	TRBV4-1	CASSLRQGRSGANVLTF	TGCGCCAGCAGCCTCCGACAGGGCCGCTCTGGGGCCAACGTCCTGACTTTC
TRBJ2-7	medium-sized	.	TRBV4-1	CASSQEVTLYEQYF	TGCGCCAGCAGCCAAGAGGTCACCCTTTACGAGCAGTACTTC
TRBJ2-3	medium-sized	.	TRBV5-1	CASSLVLALGYTQYF	TGCGCCAGCAGCTTGGTACTAGCCCTTGGGTATACGCAGTATTTT
TRBJ1-5	many	.	TRBV30	CAWSSQGQPQHF	TGTGCCTGGAGTTCCCAGGGACAGCCCCAGCATTTT